The 16 T cell receptor beta chains presented below share a single source sample, sequenced in a study of CD8 T cells in ankylosing spondylitis. One entry per CDR3 protein, called by TCRdb with MiXCR from the 5' RACE reads. The sample yields some 300,000 distinct CDR3 sequences, less than 25% seen once. The sample consisted of blood, either unsorted or a sorted T cell fraction (not recorded which). These receptors came from a female donor with ankylosing spondylitis or in good health (not recorded which).

This clonotype appeared many times. This chain connects TRBV20-1 to TRBJ2-2; D remains unclear. This CDR3 region has 16 residues. Germline values: CDR1 DFQATT, CDR2 SNEGSKA (reference sequence). The ends were cut back, 0 bases at V and 0 bases at J, with 11 bases in the middle. CDR3 loop: CSARDPAKSNTGELFF. The CDR3 coding sequence is TGCAGTGCTAGAGATCCGGCGAAATCGAACACCGGGGAGCTGTTTTTT.

The rearrangement uses TRBV5-1 and TRBJ2-2; 8 nucleotides line up with TRBD2. Germline CDR1 is SGHRS and CDR2 is YFSETQ. V shed 2 bases, J shed 0 bases, and the junction held 3 bases outside the gene matches. This CDR3 region has 16 residues. This chain's CDR3 is CASSLVLAANTGELFF. The CDR3 nucleotides are TGCGCCAGCAGCTTAGTACTAGCGGCGAACACCGGGGAGCTGTTTTTT.

This clonotype was seen ten or more times. The chain is built from TRBV6-5 and TRBJ2-7; D possibly corresponds to TRBD2 (6 bases). Germline values: CDR1 MNHEY, CDR2 SVGAGI. This CDR3 is 15 amino acids long. Trimming shortened V by 0 bases and J by 1 base, and 10 bases separated the two germline ends. In DNA, the CDR3 is TGTGCCAGCAGTTACTCTCCGGGGGAATCCTACGAGCAGTACTTC. Its protein product is CASSYSPGESYEQYF.

This chain uses TRBV6-1 with TRBJ2-7; D may be TRBD1 (6 bases). Germline V gene data show CDR1 as MNHNS and CDR2 as SASEGT. The CDR3 runs to 15 residues. V dropped 7 bases and J dropped 0 bases, with 16 bases sitting between them. The CDR3 nucleotides are TGTGCCAGCAACCCCCTGGACAGCCCCTCCTACGAGCAGTACTTC. Residues: CASNPLDSPSYEQYF.

J is TRBJ2-6 and V is TRBV11-1; D is uncertain. CDR3 length equals 15 residues. The V gene lost 8 bases and the J gene lost 2 bases, with 13 bases spanning the gap. Germline assignment: CDR1 SGHAT and CDR2 FQDESV (reference sequence). The CDR3, as DNA: TGTGCCAGCCTTAACTCTGGGGCTGGGGCCAACGTCCTGACTTTC. Amino acids: CASLNSGAGANVLTF.

The chain joins TRBV7-9 to TRBJ1-4, with TRBD1 matching 7 bases. Losses at the gene ends were 1 base for V and 7 bases for J; bases not matched to a gene: 3. Germline CDR1 SEHNR, CDR2 FQNEAQ (reference sequence). CDR3 size: 14 residues. This CDR3 is CASSLVTGAEKLFF. The CDR3 region has the DNA TGTGCCAGCAGCTTAGTCACAGGGGCTGAAAAACTGTTTTTT.

This clonotype showed up just a few times. As DNA, the CDR3 is TGTGCCAGCAGCCTCCGACGGAACACCGGGGAGCTGTTTTTT. Amino acids: CASSLRRNTGELFF. The chain combines TRBV7-9 with TRBJ2-2; no firm D call. V shed 5 bases and J shed 1 base, with 8 bases lying between them. The germline V gene encodes CDR1 SEHNR and CDR2 FQNEAQ (reference sequence). This CDR3 is 14 amino acids long.

The rearrangement links TRBV28 to TRBJ2-7; 7 positions match TRBD1. The CDR3 length is 13 residues. V trimming: 7 bases; J trimming: 7 bases; junction bases outside the gene matches: 10. CDR1 MDHEN and CDR2 SYDVKM come from the germline V gene. This CDR3 reads CASKDRAKGEQYF. The CDR3 DNA reads as TGTGCCAGCAAAGACAGGGCCAAAGGGGAGCAGTACTTC.

The rearrangement uses TRBV29-1 and TRBJ2-3, with D maybe TRBD2 (5 bases). Deletions cut 7 bases from V and 2 bases from J, with 13 bases between. CDR1 and CDR2 from the germline V gene are SQVTM and ANQGSEA. The CDR3 totals 13 residues. The CDR3 is CSGRWRHTDTQYF. The CDR3 DNA sequence: TGCAGCGGGAGGTGGCGGCACACAGATACGCAGTATTTT.

The chain carries TRBV24-1 and TRBJ1-2; D may be TRBD1 (5 bases). Germline-derived CDR1 and CDR2 are KGHDR and SFDVKD. V lost 9 bases to trimming and J lost 13 bases, with 23 bases between them. The CDR3 is 13 residues long. The CDR3 DNA sequence: TGTGCCACCCCTACCGGGACTCAGGCACGGGGCACCTTC. Amino acids: CATPTGTQARGTF.

This chain joins TRBV6-2 or TRBV6-3 and TRBJ2-7, with D perhaps given as TRBD1 or TRBD2 (5 bases each). The ends were cut back, 0 bases at V and 4 bases at J, with 28 bases in the middle. The CDR3 runs to 20 residues. CDR1 is MNHEY and CDR2 is SVGEGT in the germline V gene. In nucleotides, the CDR3 is TGTGCCAGCAGTTACTCTCCCCGTGGGACCCCGAACCGGCAGCTTTACGAGCAGTACTTC. It translates to CASSYSPRGTPNRQLYEQYF.

This clonotype occurred a few times. CDR3 coding DNA: TGCAGTGCTAGACCAGGGAGGTCTTCCCATAGGTTTGGCTACGAGCAGTACTTC. This sequence encodes CSARPGRSSHRFGYEQYF. The V call is TRBV20-1, the J call TRBJ2-7; D perhaps matches TRBD2 (6 bases). The V gene's germline CDR1 is DFQATT and CDR2 SNEGSKA (reference sequence). Trimming took 2 bases from V and 3 from J, leaving 26 bases between them. The CDR3 spans 18 residues.

The CDR3 here is CATSRVSLTSGRWNEQFF. Written as DNA, the CDR3 is TGTGCCACCAGCAGAGTGTCCTTGACTAGCGGGAGGTGGAATGAGCAGTTCTTC. The V call is TRBV15, the J call TRBJ2-1, with 13 positions matching TRBD2. Germline V lookup: CDR1 LNHNV, CDR2 YYDKDF (reference sequence). V gave up 1 base and J gave up 7 bases; unmatched junction bases: 10. The CDR3 covers 18 residues.

V usage is TRBV7-2 and J usage is TRBJ2-7; unclear D gene. Germline V gene data show CDR1 as SGHTA and CDR2 as FQGNSA. Trimming pared 5 bases from V and 0 bases from J, leaving 8 bases between. CDR3 length equals 13 residues. The CDR3 loop is CASSPGYSYEQYF. Written as DNA, the CDR3 is TGTGCCAGCAGCCCTGGATACTCCTACGAGCAGTACTTC.

This clonotype was recorded at least ten times. The chain couples TRBV29-1 to TRBJ2-5; TRBD2 agrees at 10 bases. Unmatched junction bases numbered 5, after V lost 6 bases and J lost 4 bases. The CDR3 length is 13 residues. Germline lookup yields CDR1 SQVTM and CDR2 ANQGSEA. The CDR3 DNA is TGCAGCGTACCAGCGGGAGGGTTAGAGACCCAGTACTTC. Encoded protein: CSVPAGGLETQYF.

This clonotype was seen at least ten times. V is TRBV20-1 and J is TRBJ2-3; TRBD2 matches at 7 bases. This CDR3 region has 16 residues. Germline CDR1 reads DFQATT; CDR2 reads SNEGSKA (reference sequence). With V trimmed by 6 bases and J by 3 bases, 15 bases remained unmatched. CDR3 sequence: CSAAIGRARKTDTQYF. As DNA, the CDR3 is TGCAGTGCAGCGATAGGGAGGGCGAGGAAGACAGATACGCAGTATTTT.